The 7 T cell receptor beta chains in this list originate from one sample, sequenced in a study of blood T cell repertoires in COVID-19. Repertoires were generated with immunoSEQ multiplex PCR, while TCRdb's copy carries only in-frame clones and drops some. The table includes 95,000 to 110,000 clones, 84% detected once. The sample was peripheral blood. The origin of the receptors is a human donor in a cohort sampled during active COVID-19.

The chain combines TRBV19 with TRBJ1-4; D not certain. V lost 4 bases to trimming and J lost 8 bases, with 11 bases between them. The CDR3 loop spans 13 amino acids. CDR1 and CDR2 from the germline V gene are LNHDA and SQIVND (reference sequence). In DNA, the CDR3 is TGTGCCAGTAGTAGATCTCGGGAAGAAAAACTGTTTTTT. Translation gives CASSRSREEKLFF.

This clone was counted between two and nine times. The J gene is TRBJ2-3, the V gene TRBV24-1; 15 bases are shared with TRBD2. CDR3 length: 20 residues. The V segment lost 3 bases and the J segment 0 bases; nucleotides outside the gene matches: 9. CDR1 and CDR2 from the germline V gene are KGHDR and SFDVKD. CDR3 sequence (DNA): TGTGCCACCAGTGATGAACCGGGACTAGCGGGAGGCACTAGCACAGATACGCAGTATTTT. This encodes CATSDEPGLAGGTSTDTQYF.

The count of this clone is one. The sample has other DNA sequences that encode this CDR3 too. This chain uses TRBV3-1 (or the pseudogene TRBV3-2) with TRBJ2-3; D is unclear. V shed 4 bases and J shed 1 base, with 6 bases lying between them. The CDR3 extends over 13 amino acids. Germline V gives CDR1 LGHDT, CDR2 YNNKEL (reference sequence). CDR3 nucleotides: TGTGCCAGCAGCCCCCCAGGCACAGATACGCAGTATTTT. Translation: CASSPPGTDTQYF.

The chain is built from TRBV3-1 (or the pseudogene TRBV3-2) and TRBJ1-4, with a tentative D call TRBD1 (6 bases). With 9 bases removed from V and 7 bases from J, the gap between germline ends came to 21 bases. Germline CDR1 and CDR2: LGHDT and YNNKEL (reference sequence). CDR3 length: 15 amino acids. CDR3 sequence (DNA): TGTGCCAGGACCCAATCTACAGGGTATTCTGAAAAACTGTTTTTT. Its protein is CARTQSTGYSEKLFF.

The genes are TRBV7-2 and TRBJ2-7; 8 bases are a match to TRBD2. V lost 5 bases, J lost 6 bases, and 6 bases stayed unmatched. The CDR3 covers 13 residues. Germline CDR1 SGHTA, CDR2 FQGNSA. The CDR3 is CASSTSGSTEQYV. CDR3 DNA: TGTGCCAGCAGCACGAGCGGGAGCACCGAGCAGTACGTC.

The rearrangement links TRBV18 to TRBJ1-5; 10 bases are shared with TRBD1. Germline loops: CDR1 KGHSH, CDR2 LQKENI. Trimming took 8 bases from V and 3 from J; bases not matched to a gene: 7. CDR3 length: 15 residues. The CDR3 DNA sequence: TGTGCCAGCACTCAGACAGGGGGCTACAATCAGCCCCAGCATTTT. Its translation is CASTQTGGYNQPQHF.

The chain couples TRBV5-4 to TRBJ2-1; D remains unclear. The CDR3 consists of 13 residues. CDR1 is SGHNT and CDR2 is YYREEE in the germline V gene (reference sequence). V dropped 0 bases and J dropped 4 bases, with 5 bases sitting between them. For the CDR3, the DNA is TGTGCCAGCAGCTTGGGACTGTACAATGAGCAGTTCTTC. Amino acids: CASSLGLYNEQFF. Full variable domain (remainder filled in from reference TRBV5-4 and TRBJ2-1): ETGVTQSPTHLIKTRGQQVTLRCSSQSGHNTVSWYQQALGQGPQFIFQYYREEENGRGNFPPRFSGLQFPNYSSELNVNALELDDSALYLCASSLGLYNEQFFGPGTRLTVL.